This T cell receptor beta chain was recorded in a study of T cell repertoires in cytomegalovirus infection (dated by TCRdb to about 2019). With regard to the full study: The peptide stimulations were aimed at well-studied HLA-B-restricted epitopes as well as recently identified HLA-C-restricted CMV epitopes, whose presentation resists viral immunomodulation. The HLA type of each donor mattered for the analysis, because public TCR beta signatures pointed to carriage of CMV infection along with the matching HLA type.

This clonotype turned up a few times. The antigen it binds to is not known. Per-base qualities were not stored, and no clone one base away is much larger. The instrument given in TCRdb is Illumina HiSeq 1500. TCRdb trimmed public reads at Q25 via fastp, called clones via MiXCR and kept in-frame beta chains. Each entry merges the rows of one CDR3 protein and shows their most common DNA and genes. This sample gives 200,000 or so distinct CDR3 sequences in total; 38% of them show up just once. The ten biggest clones cover more than 50% of the sample. Read against the paper, the sample's treatment or condition label means: in vitro stimulation with specific CMV peptide epitopes to enrich CMV-specific T cells. The germline V gene (reference sequence) provides CDR1 SGHNT and CDR2 YYREEE. Germline trimming amounts to 4 bases on V and 2 bases on J, with 9 as the count of junction bases outside the gene matches. Inclusive of the bounding cysteine and phenylalanine, the CDR3 is 16 residues long. The kept DNA is CDR3 alone, 48 bases in frame from the first base.

General study outcomes and caveats: The ex vivo response was dominated by HLA-C-restricted CMV-specific TCR beta clonotypes, which also provided the single most frequent clonotype in two of eight donors. In both this cohort and an independent cohort of 350 or so donors, the cumulative frequency of public TCR beta family members distinguished carriers of CMV infection plus the relevant HLA type.

This sequence was found in a human donor in good health (CMV status not recorded). Some clones in this sample may be carry-over from other donors' samples. Recombination joined TRBV5-4 with TRBJ2-3; TRBD2 fits 8 bases in the junction. Sequencing was performed on CD8+ T cells from cultured PBMCs, taken from culture after CMV antigen stimulation. The CDR3 sequence is CASSSSGVIPTDTQYF. DNA sequence: TGTGCCAGCAGCAGTAGCGGGGTGATCCCCACAGATACGCAGTATTTT.